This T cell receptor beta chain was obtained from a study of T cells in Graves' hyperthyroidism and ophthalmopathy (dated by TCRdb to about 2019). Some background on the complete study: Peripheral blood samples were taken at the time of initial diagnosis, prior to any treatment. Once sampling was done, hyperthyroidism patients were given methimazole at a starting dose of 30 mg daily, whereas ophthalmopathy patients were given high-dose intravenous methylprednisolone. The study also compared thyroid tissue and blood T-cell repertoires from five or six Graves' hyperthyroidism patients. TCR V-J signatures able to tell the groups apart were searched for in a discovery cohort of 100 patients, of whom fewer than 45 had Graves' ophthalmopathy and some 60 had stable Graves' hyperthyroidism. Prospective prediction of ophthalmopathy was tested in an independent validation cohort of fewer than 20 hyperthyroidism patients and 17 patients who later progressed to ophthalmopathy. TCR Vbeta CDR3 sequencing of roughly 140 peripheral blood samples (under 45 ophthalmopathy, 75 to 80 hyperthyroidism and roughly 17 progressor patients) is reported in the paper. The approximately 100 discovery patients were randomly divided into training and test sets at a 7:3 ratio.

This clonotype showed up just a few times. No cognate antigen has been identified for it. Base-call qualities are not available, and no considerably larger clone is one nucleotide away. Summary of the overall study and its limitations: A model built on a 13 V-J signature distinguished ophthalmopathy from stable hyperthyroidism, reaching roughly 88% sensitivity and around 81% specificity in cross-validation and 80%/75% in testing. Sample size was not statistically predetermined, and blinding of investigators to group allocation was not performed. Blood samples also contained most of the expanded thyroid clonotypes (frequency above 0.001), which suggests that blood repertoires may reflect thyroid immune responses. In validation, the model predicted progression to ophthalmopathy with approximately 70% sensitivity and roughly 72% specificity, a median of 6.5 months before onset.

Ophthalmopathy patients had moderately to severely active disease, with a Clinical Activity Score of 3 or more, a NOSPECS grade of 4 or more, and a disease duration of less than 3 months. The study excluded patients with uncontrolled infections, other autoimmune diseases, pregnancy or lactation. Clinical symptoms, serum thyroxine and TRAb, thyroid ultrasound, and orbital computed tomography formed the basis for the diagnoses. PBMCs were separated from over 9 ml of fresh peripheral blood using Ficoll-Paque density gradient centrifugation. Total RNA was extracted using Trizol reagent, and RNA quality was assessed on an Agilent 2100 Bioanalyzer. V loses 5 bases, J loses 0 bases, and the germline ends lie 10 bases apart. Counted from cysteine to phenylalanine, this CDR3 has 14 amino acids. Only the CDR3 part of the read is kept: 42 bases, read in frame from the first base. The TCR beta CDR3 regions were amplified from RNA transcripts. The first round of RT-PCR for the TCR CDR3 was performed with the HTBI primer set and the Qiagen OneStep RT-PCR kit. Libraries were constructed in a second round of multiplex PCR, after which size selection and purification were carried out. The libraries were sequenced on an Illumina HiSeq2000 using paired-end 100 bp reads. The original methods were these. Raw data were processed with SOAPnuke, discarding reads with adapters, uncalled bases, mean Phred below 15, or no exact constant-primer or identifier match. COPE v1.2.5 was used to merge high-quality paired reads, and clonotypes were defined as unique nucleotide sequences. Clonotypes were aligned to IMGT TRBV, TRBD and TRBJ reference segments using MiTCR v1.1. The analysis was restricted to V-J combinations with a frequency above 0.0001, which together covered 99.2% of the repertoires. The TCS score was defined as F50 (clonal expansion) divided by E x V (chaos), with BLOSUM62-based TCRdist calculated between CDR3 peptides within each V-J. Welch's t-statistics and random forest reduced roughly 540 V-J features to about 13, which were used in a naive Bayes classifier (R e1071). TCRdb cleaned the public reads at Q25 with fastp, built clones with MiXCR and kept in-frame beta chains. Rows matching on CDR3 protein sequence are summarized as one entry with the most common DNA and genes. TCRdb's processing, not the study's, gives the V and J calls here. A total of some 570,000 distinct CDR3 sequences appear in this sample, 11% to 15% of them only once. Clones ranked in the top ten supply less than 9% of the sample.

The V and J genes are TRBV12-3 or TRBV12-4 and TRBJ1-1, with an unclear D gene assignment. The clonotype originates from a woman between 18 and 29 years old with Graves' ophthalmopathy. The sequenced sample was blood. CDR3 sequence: CASSPRALNTEAFF. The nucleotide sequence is TGTGCCAGCAGTCCCCGGGCCTTGAACACTGAAGCTTTCTTT.